Each of the 26 T cell receptor beta chains below was sequenced from the same sample in a study of T cells in Graves' hyperthyroidism and ophthalmopathy. TCR beta CDR3 regions were amplified from RNA transcripts. The primer set for the first-round RT-PCR of the TCR CDR3 was HTBI. Via MiXCR, TCRdb re-called the multiplex PCR reads, giving one row per CDR3 protein. The sample lists approximately 560,000 distinct CDR3 sequences; about 43% were seen once. Sequences were obtained from peripheral blood or thyroid tissue (not recorded which). All receptors come from a woman aged 18-29 years with Graves' hyperthyroidism.

The rearrangement joins TRBV7-2 to TRBJ1-2; TRBD1 agrees at 7 bases. The germline CDR1 and CDR2 sequences are SGHTA and FQGNSA. The CDR3 runs to 16 residues. Germline trimming cut 6 bases from V and 8 bases from J; bases unmatched to any gene: 18. CDR3 in DNA: TGTGCCAGCAGAAAAGGAGGTCGGGACAGTCTGGAGGGCTACACCTTC. Amino acids: CASRKGGRDSLEGYTF.

This clonotype was found once. Because the CDR3 is missing its conserved closing phenylalanine or tryptophan, this is likely a read error. The chain uses TRBV7-2 and TRBJ2-7; 13 nucleotides match TRBD2. In germline, CDR1 is SGHTA, CDR2 FQGNSA. With 5 bases clipped from V and 4 bases from J, the junction kept 5 bases outside the gene matches. The CDR3 totals 15 residues. The CDR3 nucleotides read TGTGCCAGCAGCGTAGGACTAGCGGGAGTTTACGAGCAGTACCTC. It specifies CASSVGLAGVYEQYL.

This clonotype was counted between two and nine times. The gene calls are TRBV11-3 and TRBJ1-2, with a tentative D call TRBD1 (5 bases). The CDR3 totals 14 residues. V lost 5 bases and J lost 8, with 18 bases in between. Germline V gene sequence: CDR1 SGHNT, CDR2 YENEEA. The CDR3 sequence: CASSPPGGGYGYTF. The CDR3 DNA reads TGTGCCAGCAGCCCCCCTGGGGGAGGATACGGCTACACCTTC. The full variable domain, its missing parts supplied by reference TRBV11-3 and TRBJ1-2, is EAGVVQSPRYKIIEKKQPVAFWCNPISGHNTLYWYLQNLGQGPELLIRYENEEAVDDSQLPKDRFSAERLKGVDSTLKIQPAELGDSAVYLCASSPPGGGYGYTFGSGTRLTVV.

This clonotype has ten or more counts. In DNA, the CDR3 is TGTGCCAGCAGTTACCTGAGGGGCAATCAGCCCCAGCATTTT. It specifies CASSYLRGNQPQHF. The chain carries TRBV2 and TRBJ1-5; no firm D call. The germline V gene has CDR1 SNHLY and CDR2 FYNNEI. With 5 bases removed from V and 2 bases from J, the gap between germline ends came to 10 bases. This CDR3 contains 14 residues.

This clonotype was recorded at least ten times. The chain has TRBV29-1 and TRBJ2-2, with a possible D match to TRBD2 (6 bases). The CDR3 sequence is 15 residues long. Per the germline V gene, CDR1 is SQVTM and CDR2 is ANQGSEA. V was cut by 6 bases and J by 3 bases, with 17 bases left in between. This chain's CDR3 is CSVLGGVGDTGELFF. The CDR3 coding sequence is TGCAGCGTCCTGGGGGGTGTCGGAGACACCGGGGAGCTGTTTTTT.

On this clonotype itself: A clone one base away is much larger, so this may be a read error. CDR3 amino acids: CASSDTVNYEQYF. CDR3 nucleotide sequence: TGTGCCAGCAGTGATACAGTGAACTACGAGCAGTACTTC. V gene TRBV25-1 combines with J gene TRBJ2-7; D not resolved. From germline, CDR1 is MGHDK and CDR2 SYGVNS. The V end was cut by 3 bases, the J end by 3 bases, with 9 bases between. The CDR3 spans 13 residues.

The genes are TRBV2 and TRBJ1-2, with TRBD1 identical over 7 bases. The CDR3 spans 15 residues. CDR1 and CDR2 from the germline V gene are SNHLY and FYNNEI. After removal of 6 bases from V and 4 bases from J, the junction contained 11 bases not matched to a gene. The CDR3 spells CASSPQTGLGYGYTF. For the CDR3, the DNA is TGTGCCAGCAGCCCACAGACAGGGTTGGGCTATGGCTACACCTTC.

The rearrangement joins TRBV6-1 to TRBJ1-2; D might be TRBD1 (5 bases). V was trimmed by 5 bases and J by 0 bases, leaving 16 bases between them. Germline-derived CDR1 and CDR2 are MNHNS and SASEGT. There are 16 residues in the CDR3. The CDR3 DNA is TGTGCCAGCAGTCGCGCTTGGGACTCTTCTAACTATGGCTACACCTTC. The encoded protein is CASSRAWDSSNYGYTF.

In regard to this clonotype: Mismatch with germline at one junction end may stem from a read error. V is TRBV7-9 and J is TRBJ2-5; the D is unclear. Germline CDR1 reads SEHNR; CDR2 reads FQNEAQ (reference sequence). This CDR3 has 12 residues. The DNA for the CDR3 is TGCGCCAGCAGCTTAGAATCTAAGACCCAGTACTTC. This gives the protein CASSLESKTQYF.

The V call is TRBV19, the J call TRBJ2-7; 10 bases are shared with TRBD1. This CDR3 region has 16 residues. Germline lookup yields CDR1 LNHDA and CDR2 SQIVND (reference sequence). The ends lost 1 base at V and 2 bases at J; junction bases unmatched: 5. The CDR3 nucleotides read TGTGCCAGTAGTATAGGACAGGGGGCGAGGGCCTACGAGCAGTACTTC. Protein product: CASSIGQGARAYEQYF.

A remark on this clonotype: The junction shows a germline mismatch at one end, possibly a read error. Here the CDR3 DNA reads TGTGCCAGCAGTTCCGGGGGGGACATCCAAGGGACCCAGTACTTC. It yields the protein CASSSGGDIQGTQYF. The rearrangement joins TRBV6-5 to TRBJ2-5; the match to TRBD2 covers 8 bases. The CDR3 totals 15 residues. The germline V gene encodes CDR1 MNHEY and CDR2 SVGAGI.

The chain combines TRBV6-2 or TRBV6-3 with TRBJ2-5; either TRBD1 or TRBD2 may fit D (5 bases each). CDR1 MNHEY and CDR2 SVGEGT come from the germline V gene. CDR3 length equals 16 residues. V was cut by 6 bases and J by 3 bases, with 20 bases left in between. The CDR3 loop reads CASSVLRDVEEETQYF. As DNA, the CDR3 is TGTGCCAGCAGCGTTCTCCGGGACGTGGAAGAAGAGACCCAGTACTTC.

The V call is TRBV19, the J call TRBJ2-7; D is possibly TRBD1 or TRBD2 (5 bases each). Germline CDR1 is LNHDA and CDR2 is SQIVND (reference sequence). V was clipped by 3 bases and J by 5 bases, with 17 bases between them. This CDR3 spans 15 amino acids. This CDR3 reads CASSIEWGSSDEQYF. The CDR3, as DNA: TGTGCCAGTAGTATTGAGTGGGGGTCGTCGGACGAGCAGTACTTC.

V usage is TRBV20-1 and J usage is TRBJ2-7; 8 nucleotides align to TRBD1. The ends lost 3 bases at V and 2 bases at J; junction bases unmatched: 9. This CDR3 region has 15 residues. Germline V CDR1 and CDR2: DFQATT, SNEGSKA (reference sequence). The CDR3 coding sequence is TGCAGTGCTAGCGGGACAGGCTCGGACCCCTACGAGCAGTACTTC. Translating it yields CSASGTGSDPYEQYF.

The rearrangement uses TRBV24-1 and TRBJ2-2, with D possibly TRBD2 on 6 matching bases. CDR1 is KGHDR and CDR2 is SFDVKD in the germline V gene. The CDR3 runs 14 residues. V dropped 8 bases and J dropped 1 base, with 10 bases sitting between them. CDR3 in amino acids: CATNGGKNTGELFF. The CDR3 bases are TGTGCCACCAATGGCGGGAAGAACACCGGGGAGCTGTTTTTT.

Only a few counts were recorded for this clonotype. The chain is built from TRBV7-9 and TRBJ2-5; D possibly corresponds to TRBD2 (5 bases). The CDR3 spans 14 residues. In germline, CDR1 is SEHNR, CDR2 FQNEAQ (reference sequence). Trimming shortened V by 2 bases and J by 0 bases, and 7 bases separated the two germline ends. In DNA, the CDR3 is TGTGCCAGCAGCTTACGAGGGTACCAAGAGACCCAGTACTTC. Its translation is CASSLRGYQETQYF.

As concerns this clonotype: This clone may be a read error of a much larger clone one base away. This chain joins TRBV7-9 and TRBJ2-5; TRBD1 is a possible D gene (6 bases). There are 15 residues in the CDR3. Trimming stripped 0 bases from V and 2 bases from J, with 10 bases between. Germline V CDR1 and CDR2: SEHNR, FQNEAQ (reference sequence). The CDR3 DNA sequence: TGTGCCAGCAGCTTAGCCGGGACAAGACAAGAGACCCAGTACTTC. It yields the protein CASSLAGTRQETQYF.

The chain links TRBV10-3 to TRBJ2-7; TRBD1 might be the D (5 bases). This CDR3 is built from 15 residues. V was clipped by 3 bases and J by 1 base, with 13 bases between them. The germline gives CDR1 ENHRY, CDR2 SYGVKD. The CDR3 DNA reads TGTGCCATCAGTGAATCGACAGCAGAGTCCTACGAGCAGTACTTC. This translates into CAISESTAESYEQYF.

V and J are TRBV11-1 and TRBJ1-4, with D possibly matching TRBD1 (5 bases). CDR1 and CDR2 (germline): SGHAT, FQDESV (reference sequence). The CDR3 length is 13 residues. V was shortened by 0 bases and J by 11 bases, with 10 bases between the two germline ends. The CDR3 is CASSLASREKLFF. The CDR3 region has the DNA TGTGCCAGCAGCTTAGCGTCCAGGGAGAAACTGTTTTTT.

This chain joins TRBV7-2 and TRBJ2-6, with D maybe TRBD1 (6 bases). The CDR3 has 17 amino acids. CDR1 and CDR2 (germline): SGHTA, FQGNSA. V lost 5 bases to trimming and J lost 0 bases, with 14 bases between them. The CDR3 region is CASSRETGLSGANVLTF. In nucleotides, the CDR3 is TGTGCCAGCAGCCGAGAGACAGGCCTCTCTGGGGCCAACGTCCTGACTTTC.

The chain has TRBV10-3 and TRBJ1-1; D not resolved. The CDR3 length is 13 residues. The V gene lost 7 bases and the J gene lost 2 bases, with 11 bases spanning the gap. The germline V gene has CDR1 ENHRY and CDR2 SYGVKD. In nucleotides, the CDR3 is TGTGCCATCAAAGGACCTATTAACACTGAAGCTTTCTTT. It specifies CAIKGPINTEAFF.

This clonotype was found many times. The chain employs TRBV9 and TRBJ1-2; TRBD1 matches at 8 bases. This CDR3 comprises 15 residues. V shed 2 bases, J shed 2 bases, and the junction held 5 bases outside the gene matches. Germline V CDR1 and CDR2: SGDLS, YYNGEE. CDR3 in amino acids: CASSVGGQENYGYTF. The CDR3 DNA reads TGTGCCAGCAGCGTCGGGGGACAGGAGAACTATGGCTACACCTTC.

The chain couples TRBV11-2 to TRBJ1-5; no clear D gene. The V gene lost 5 bases and the J gene lost 0 bases, with 14 bases spanning the gap. The length of the CDR3 is 16 residues. Per germline, CDR1 SGHAT and CDR2 FQNNGV. The DNA of the CDR3 is TGTGCCAGCAGCCCAGGAGAGGGTTATAGCAATCAGCCCCAGCATTTT. It specifies CASSPGEGYSNQPQHF.

The V gene is TRBV11-1, the J gene TRBJ2-7, with D possibly being TRBD1 (6 bases). This CDR3 is 14 amino acids long. Trimming left V 4 bases short and J 3 bases short, with 13 bases between. The germline CDR1 and CDR2 sequences are SGHAT and FQDESV (reference sequence). The DNA for the CDR3 is TGTGCCAGCAGCTACAGGGTTAAAGGCTACGAGCAGTACTTC. Translation: CASSYRVKGYEQYF.

This chain joins TRBV7-9 and TRBJ1-2; D call uncertain. This CDR3 contains 13 residues. Germline values: CDR1 SEHNR, CDR2 FQNEAQ (reference sequence). Trimming cost V 5 bases and J 7 bases, with 14 bases left between them. As DNA, the CDR3 is TGTGCCAGCAGCGCCCGCCCGGATTCTGGCTACACCTTC. This gives the protein CASSARPDSGYTF. The whole variable domain, remainder taken from reference TRBV7-9 and TRBJ1-2, is DTGVSQNPRHKITKRGQNVTFRCDPISEHNRLYWYRQTLGQGPEFLTYFQNEAQLEKSRLLSDRFSAERPKGSFSTLEIQRTEQGDSAMYLCASSARPDSGYTFGSGTRLTVV.

This clonotype was seen many times. This chain connects TRBV2 to TRBJ2-5; 7 bases line up with TRBD2. CDR1 and CDR2 (germline): SNHLY, FYNNEI. CDR3 length equals 15 residues. The ends lost 5 bases at V and 5 bases at J; junction bases unmatched: 11. The CDR3 spells CASSPPMGGMETQYF. Written as DNA, the CDR3 is TGTGCCAGCAGTCCCCCCATGGGAGGGATGGAGACCCAGTACTTC.